The source of this T cell receptor (beta chain) is a study of blood T cell repertoires in COVID-19. For the study at large: COVID-19 samples, acute and convalescent, were from the United States, Italy and Spain.

This clone was counted once. The CDR3 extends over 15 amino acids. CDR1 is LNHDA and CDR2 is SQIVND in the germline V gene (reference sequence). With V trimmed by 3 bases and J by 5 bases, 4 bases remained unmatched. The assay was immunoSEQ multiplex PCR, and TCRdb's table has in-frame clones only and misses some. The sample includes a few hundred thousand clones, more than 70% seen only once; the top ten take approximately 8%. The rearrangement uses TRBV19 and TRBJ1-4; TRBD1 matches 9 bases. The sample comprised peripheral blood. The sequence was obtained from a woman in her forties or fifties who had recovered from COVID-19. CDR3 coding DNA: TGTGCCAGTAGTATCCGGGACAGGGCAAATGAAAAACTGTTTTTT. Protein product: CASSIRDRANEKLFF.